This passage covers 5 T cell receptor beta chains from one sample sequenced in a study of OX40 agonist ivuxolimab in advanced cancers. Clones were read by immunoSEQ multiplex PCR, and TCRdb kept only the in-frame ones, dropping some. The repertoire consists of roughly 80,000 clones, with roughly 85% occurring once and the leading ten covering 0.61%. Sequencing was performed on CD4+ or CD8+ T cells sorted from blood, taken in a trial of the OX40 agonist ivuxolimab. All receptors come from an adult with an advanced solid tumor such as melanoma, head and neck, liver or kidney cancer.

The chain couples TRBV9 to TRBJ1-2, with D unresolved. The germline V gene has CDR1 SGDLS and CDR2 YYNGEE. The germline V and J ends were trimmed by 0 bases and 7 bases, with 22 bases remaining between them. This CDR3 has 17 residues. The CDR3 DNA follows: TGTGCCAGCAGCGTAGGAGGCGATAGAAGATACTTGGGTGGCTACACCTTC. This sequence encodes CASSVGGDRRYLGGYTF.

V and J are TRBV5-6 and TRBJ1-2; 9 bases agree with TRBD1. The germline V gene encodes CDR1 SGHDT and CDR2 YYEEEE. Trimming took 4 bases from V and 2 from J; bases not matched to a gene: 6. The CDR3 has 15 residues. The CDR3: CASSVDRGPNYGYTF. CDR3 sequence (DNA): TGTGCCAGCAGCGTGGACAGGGGCCCCAACTATGGCTACACCTTC.

The chain uses TRBV30 and TRBJ2-5, with 7 bases lining up with TRBD2. Germline assignment: CDR1 GTSNPN and CDR2 SVGIG (reference sequence). The length of the CDR3 is 15 residues. V shed 4 bases, J shed 2 bases, and the junction held 10 bases outside the gene matches. In DNA form, the CDR3 reads TGTGCCTGGACCCAAGGGGCTAGCGGACAAGAGACCCAGTACTTC. This encodes CAWTQGASGQETQYF. Complete variable domain (other parts from reference TRBV30 and TRBJ2-5): SQTIHQWPATLVQPVGSPLSLECTVEGTSNPNLYWYRQAAGRGLQLLFYSVGIGQISSEVPQNLSASRPQDRQFILSSKKLLLSDSGFYLCAWTQGASGQETQYFGPGTRLLVL.

This clone was seen repeatedly, ten times or more. The rearrangement uses TRBV19 and TRBJ2-3; 7 bases are shared with TRBD2. This CDR3 comprises 14 residues. The J segment lost 4 bases and the V segment lost 5 bases, leaving 6 bases of the junction unmatched. The germline V gene encodes CDR1 LNHDA and CDR2 SQIVND (reference sequence). CDR3 residues: CASSDDAGADTQYF. The CDR3 nucleotides read TGTGCCAGTAGTGACGACGCGGGGGCAGATACGCAGTATTTT.

This chain links TRBV7-9 with TRBJ2-1; D may be TRBD1 or TRBD2 (5 bases each). Trimming left V 5 bases short and J 4 bases short, with 12 bases between. Per the germline V gene, CDR1 is SEHNR and CDR2 is FQNEAQ (reference sequence). There are 14 residues in the CDR3. CDR3 coding DNA: TGTGCCAGCAGCACCACGGGGCTTTACAATGAGCAGTTCTTC. This codes for CASSTTGLYNEQFF. Filled out from reference TRBV7-9 and TRBJ2-1, the complete variable domain reads DTGVSQNPRHKITKRGQNVTFRCDPISEHNRLYWYRQTLGQGPEFLTYFQNEAQLEKSRLLSDRFSAERPKGSFSTLEIQRTEQGDSAMYLCASSTTGLYNEQFFGPGTRLTVL.